The 20 T cell receptor beta chains below were found in one sample sequenced in a study of blood T cell repertoires in COVID-19. Assay used: immunoSEQ multiplex PCR; TCRdb lists only in-frame clones, some missing. Among roughly 150,000 clones listed, just under 85% were seen once. Sequencing was performed on peripheral blood. These receptor sequences come from a woman aged 80 or older with COVID-19, enrolled during active disease.

This rearrangement joins TRBV18 to TRBJ2-2, with 13 nucleotides matching TRBD2. V shed 3 bases, J shed 2 bases, and the junction held 3 bases outside the gene matches. The V gene's germline CDR1 is KGHSH and CDR2 LQKENI. This CDR3 region has 17 residues. The chain's CDR3 is CASSPMGLAGNTGELFF. The CDR3, as DNA: TGTGCCAGCTCACCGATGGGACTAGCGGGAAACACCGGGGAGCTGTTTTTT.

This clone has more than one count but fewer than ten. The chain couples TRBV5-1 to TRBJ1-2; possible D gene TRBD1, 5 bases. The CDR3 is made up of 15 amino acids. From germline, CDR1 is SGHRS and CDR2 YFSETQ. V was pared by 5 bases and J by 0 bases, with 14 bases between. CDR3 region: CASSEGDFPNYGYTF. The CDR3 DNA is TGCGCCAGCAGTGAAGGGGATTTCCCTAACTATGGCTACACCTTC.

The chain joins TRBV15 to TRBJ2-1, with D possibly being TRBD2 (6 bases). This CDR3 region has 15 residues. V was pared by 4 bases and J by 0 bases, with 10 bases between. The V gene's germline CDR1 is LNHNV and CDR2 YYDKDF (reference sequence). Here the CDR3 reads CATSNGSLSYNEQFF. Written as DNA, the CDR3 is TGTGCCACCAGCAACGGGAGCCTCTCCTACAATGAGCAGTTCTTC.

V gene TRBV7-9 combines with J gene TRBJ1-4, with D tentatively TRBD1 (6 bases). This CDR3 comprises 15 residues. Germline V gene sequence: CDR1 SEHNR, CDR2 FQNEAQ (reference sequence). V was cut by 5 bases and J by 7 bases, with 17 bases left in between. The CDR3 reads CASSLGEGTSEKLFF. In DNA, the CDR3 is TGTGCCAGCAGCCTAGGTGAAGGGACAAGTGAAAAACTGTTTTTT.

V gene TRBV6-5 combines with J gene TRBJ1-1; 7 bases are a match to TRBD1. V gave up 5 bases and J gave up 3 bases; unmatched junction bases: 6. This CDR3 is 14 amino acids long. The germline V gene has CDR1 MNHEY and CDR2 SVGAGI. DNA for the CDR3: TGTGCCAGCAGTCAGGGGGAAGGGGACACTGAAGCTTTCTTT. Amino acids: CASSQGEGDTEAFF.

This chain's CDR3 is CSAPSGDGYTF. The CDR3 region has the DNA TGCAGTGCTCCCTCGGGGGATGGCTACACCTTC. This sequence joins TRBV20-1 and TRBJ1-2; a possible D gene is TRBD1 (5 bases). Trimming shortened V by 5 bases and J by 6 bases, and 10 bases separated the two germline ends. Germline CDR1 DFQATT, CDR2 SNEGSKA (reference sequence). CDR3 length equals 11 residues.

CDR3 DNA: TGTGCCAGTAGCCCCAGGGGGTCCCATCAGCCCCAGCATTTT. Protein: CASSPRGSHQPQHF. J is TRBJ1-5 and V is TRBV19; the match to TRBD1 covers 7 bases. Looked up from germline, CDR1 is LNHDA and CDR2 is SQIVND (reference sequence). Unmatched junction bases numbered 7, after V lost 6 bases and J lost 5 bases. The CDR3 totals 14 residues. Supplemented by reference TRBV19 and TRBJ1-5, the full variable domain reads DGGITQSPKYLFRKEGQNVTLSCEQNLNHDAMYWYRQDPGQGLRLIYYSQIVNDFQKGDIAEGYSVSREKKESFPLTVTSAQKNPTAFYLCASSPRGSHQPQHFGDGTRLSIL.

This clone came up once. The gene calls are TRBV7-9 and TRBJ1-3; 8 bases match TRBD1. The CDR3 covers 14 residues. The V segment lost 6 bases and the J segment 1 base; nucleotides outside the gene matches: 2. Germline assignment: CDR1 SEHNR and CDR2 FQNEAQ (reference sequence). CDR3 protein: CASRRQGSGNTIYF. Here the CDR3 DNA reads TGTGCCAGCAGACGACAGGGGTCTGGAAACACCATATATTTT.

This chain connects TRBV2 to TRBJ2-5; 10 bases align to TRBD2. In germline, CDR1 is SNHLY, CDR2 FYNNEI. CDR3 length: 14 residues. The V gene end was trimmed by 5 bases and the J gene end by 5 bases; junction bases not matched to a gene: 5. CDR3 bases: TGTGCCAGCAGTCGGGAGCGGGGGGGGGAGACCCAGTACTTC. The encoded protein is CASSRERGGETQYF. The complete variable domain, with remaining parts taken from reference TRBV2 and TRBJ2-5, reads EPEVTQTPSHQVTQMGQEVILRCVPISNHLYFYWYRQILGQKVEFLVSFYNNEISEKSEIFDDQFSVERPDGSNFTLKIRSTKLEDSAMYFCASSRERGGETQYFGPGTRLLVL.

This clone came up a few times. V gene TRBV7-9 combines with J gene TRBJ2-3; D perhaps matches TRBD1 (7 bases). The V end was cut by 8 bases, the J end by 1 base, with 13 bases between. Per the germline V gene, CDR1 is SEHNR and CDR2 is FQNEAQ (reference sequence). This CDR3 has 14 residues. In DNA form, the CDR3 reads TGTGCCAGCCGGACAGGCGGGGGCACAGATACGCAGTATTTT. Its translation is CASRTGGGTDTQYF.

This clone has only a few counts. V and J are TRBV5-6 and TRBJ2-1; possibly TRBD2 for D (5 bases). The CDR3 has 14 residues. Trimming stripped 4 bases from V and 9 bases from J, with 17 bases between. Germline V CDR1 and CDR2: SGHDT, YYEEEE. DNA for the CDR3: TGTGCCAGCAGCCGGGGTTTTGGAGTAGGTGAGCAGTTCTTC. As protein: CASSRGFGVGEQFF.

The chain recombines TRBV19 with TRBJ2-7, with 7 bases lining up with TRBD1. The germline V gene encodes CDR1 LNHDA and CDR2 SQIVND (reference sequence). The length of the CDR3 is 13 residues. The trim removed 4 bases at V and 1 base at J, leaving 1 base unmatched. CDR3 region: CASSTTGSYEQYF. Here the CDR3 DNA reads TGTGCCAGTAGTACGACAGGGTCCTACGAGCAGTACTTC.

The rearrangement joins TRBV18 to TRBJ1-1; weak D call: TRBD1 (5 bases). This CDR3 is built from 15 residues. Germline CDR1 is KGHSH and CDR2 is LQKENI. Trimming shortened V by 5 bases and J by 4 bases, and 17 bases separated the two germline ends. The CDR3 loop reads CASSEGRGGITEAFF. Here the CDR3 DNA reads TGTGCCAGCTCAGAAGGAAGGGGAGGGATCACTGAAGCTTTCTTT.

The count of this clone is one. This chain uses TRBV5-4 with TRBJ1-1; 9 nucleotides agree with TRBD1. Trimming cost V 4 bases and J 8 bases; bases outside gene matches: 12. The CDR3 totals 15 residues. CDR1 and CDR2 from the germline V gene are SGHNT and YYREEE (reference sequence). CDR3 nucleotides: TGTGCCAGCAGCCTGGGGGACAGGGCGGACCACGAAGCTTTCTTT. Amino acids: CASSLGDRADHEAFF.

This chain connects TRBV5-1 to TRBJ1-3, with D possibly being TRBD1 (5 bases). CDR1 is SGHRS, CDR2 YFSETQ, per germline. This CDR3 comprises 16 residues. V lost 1 base and J lost 2, with 13 bases in between. The CDR3 DNA follows: TGCGCCAGCAGCTTGAGATCCTCAGGGACTGGAAACACCATATATTTT. Amino acids: CASSLRSSGTGNTIYF.

V and J are TRBV4-2 and TRBJ2-3; 11 positions agree with TRBD1. Trimming took 6 bases from V and 5 from J; bases not matched to a gene: 7. Germline CDR1 is LGHNA and CDR2 is YNFKEQ. This CDR3 region has 15 residues. Here the CDR3 DNA reads TGTGCCAGCAGTCCTGGACAGGGGGCGGGAGATACGCAGTATTTT. As protein: CASSPGQGAGDTQYF.

The chain combines TRBV4-1 with TRBJ1-2; D may be TRBD1 (6 bases). The germline V and J ends were trimmed by 0 bases and 4 bases, with 12 bases remaining between them. The CDR3 consists of 15 residues. The germline V gene encodes CDR1 MGHRA and CDR2 YSYEKL. The CDR3 reads CASSQDPTGLYGYTF. Written as DNA, the CDR3 is TGCGCCAGCAGCCAAGACCCGACAGGCCTCTATGGCTACACCTTC.

This sequence joins TRBV9 and TRBJ2-7, with 11 bases lining up with TRBD1. Losses at the gene ends were 2 bases for V and 7 bases for J; bases not matched to a gene: 5. Looked up from germline, CDR1 is SGDLS and CDR2 is YYNGEE. The CDR3 runs to 14 residues. DNA for the CDR3: TGTGCCAGCAGCGTGGGACAGGGGGGTAGGGAGCAGTACTTC. Translated: CASSVGQGGREQYF.

The J gene is TRBJ2-1, the V gene TRBV3-1 (or the pseudogene TRBV3-2), with 8 nucleotides matching TRBD2. CDR1 is LGHDT and CDR2 is YNNKEL in the germline V gene (reference sequence). After removal of 1 base from V and 15 bases from J, the junction contained 8 bases not matched to a gene. The CDR3 has 13 residues. The CDR3 DNA sequence: TGTGCCAGCAGCCAAGGCTCCCGGGGGGGCGTGTTCTTC. Translation gives CASSQGSRGGVFF.

The chain recombines TRBV5-1 with TRBJ2-5; TRBD2 matches at 10 bases. V trimming: 4 bases; J trimming: 3 bases; junction bases outside the gene matches: 15. The germline gives CDR1 SGHRS, CDR2 YFSETQ. The CDR3 is made up of 18 amino acids. CDR3: CASSGGGLAAVGKETQYF. CDR3 in DNA: TGCGCCAGCAGCGGGGGAGGACTAGCGGCAGTGGGGAAAGAGACCCAGTACTTC.